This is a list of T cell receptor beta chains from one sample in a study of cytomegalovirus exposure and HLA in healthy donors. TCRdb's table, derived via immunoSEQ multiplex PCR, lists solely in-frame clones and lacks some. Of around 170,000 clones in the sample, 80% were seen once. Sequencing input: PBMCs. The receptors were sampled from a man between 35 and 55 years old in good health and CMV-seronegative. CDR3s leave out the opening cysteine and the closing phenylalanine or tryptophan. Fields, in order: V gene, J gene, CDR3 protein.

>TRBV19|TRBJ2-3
ASAKREGREDTQY
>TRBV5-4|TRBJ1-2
ASTIGGGGHSYGYT
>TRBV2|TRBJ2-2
ASSQKVGGATGELF
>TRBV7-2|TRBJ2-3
ASSLMTVTDTQY
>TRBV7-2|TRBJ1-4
ASSSEIRGEKLF
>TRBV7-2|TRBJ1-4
ASSSQIATNEKLF
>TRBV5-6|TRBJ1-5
ASSLGITDNQPQH
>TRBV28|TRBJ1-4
ASSPRTEKNEKLF
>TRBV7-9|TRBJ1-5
ASSSPGRPQH
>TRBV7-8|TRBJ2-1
ASSLIAGDYNEQF
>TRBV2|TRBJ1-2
ASSATGYNYGYT
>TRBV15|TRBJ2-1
ATSRQLTSGRAGDEQF
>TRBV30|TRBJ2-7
AWRPGSGYEQY
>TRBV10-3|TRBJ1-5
AISEVGQGFQPQH
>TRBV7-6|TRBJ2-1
ASSRRGVGGPNEQF
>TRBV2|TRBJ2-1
ASSLAAYTQF
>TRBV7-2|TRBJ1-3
ASRRQRSTGNTIY
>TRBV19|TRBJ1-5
ASSGTHYSNQPQH
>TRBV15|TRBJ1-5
ATSWVNRGGNQPQH
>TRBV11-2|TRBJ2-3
ASRREFTDTQY
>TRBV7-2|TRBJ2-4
ASSLEGAPDIQY
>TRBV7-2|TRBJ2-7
ASSFRVSGATSYEQY
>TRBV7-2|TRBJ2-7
ASSPYRVYEQY